Below are 31 T cell receptor beta chains sequenced from a single sample in a study of blood T cell repertoires in COVID-19 (dated by TCRdb to the early 2020s). Library creation used the immunoSEQ multiplex PCR assay. Entries here come from immuneACCESS through TCRdb and include only in-frame sequences with V and J called. Some clones fail to appear in such tables; in the studies checked, an unresolved V gene covers under half of the shortfall, and the cause of the remainder is unknown. Across this sample there are hundreds of thousands of clones, with around nine tenths seen only once. The ten largest clones capture roughly 9.4% of the sample. Sequences were obtained from PBMCs or T cells enriched from blood (not recorded which). These receptors were collected from a woman between 50 and 59 years old who had recovered from COVID-19.

The chain links TRBV7-9 to TRBJ1-5; D uncertain. The V and J ends lost 3 bases and 3 bases respectively, with 9 bases between them. Germline CDR1 and CDR2: SEHNR and FQNEAQ (reference sequence). The CDR3 covers 14 residues. CDR3 nucleotide sequence: TGTGCCAGCAGCTTTGATACAGCCAATCAGCCCCAGCATTTT. Translating it yields CASSFDTANQPQHF.

The genes are TRBV2 and TRBJ1-4; 7 nucleotides line up with TRBD1. Trimming took 5 bases from V and 4 from J; bases not matched to a gene: 7. Germline V CDR1 and CDR2: SNHLY, FYNNEI. The CDR3 extends over 15 amino acids. CDR3 bases: TGTGCCAGCAGTCGCGCCGGGACAGATAATGAAAAACTGTTTTTT. Its translation: CASSRAGTDNEKLFF. The whole variable domain, filled in from reference TRBV2 and TRBJ1-4, reads EPEVTQTPSHQVTQMGQEVILRCVPISNHLYFYWYRQILGQKVEFLVSFYNNEISEKSEIFDDQFSVERPDGSNFTLKIRSTKLEDSAMYFCASSRAGTDNEKLFFGSGTQLSVL.

The chain links TRBV19 to TRBJ1-2; 7 nucleotides agree with TRBD1. CDR1 and CDR2 (germline): LNHDA, SQIVND (reference sequence). The CDR3 has 16 residues. Losses at the gene ends were 5 bases for V and 5 bases for J; bases not matched to a gene: 14. This CDR3 reads CASSPYQGTVRYGYTF. In DNA form, the CDR3 reads TGTGCCAGTAGTCCTTATCAAGGGACAGTTCGATATGGCTACACCTTC.

This clone was seen a few times. The chain employs TRBV5-6 and TRBJ1-2, with D unclear. The CDR3 has 12 amino acids. The germline gives CDR1 SGHDT, CDR2 YYEEEE. V shed 0 bases and J shed 4 bases, with 4 bases lying between them. CDR3 amino acids: CASSLDSYGYTF. For the CDR3, the DNA is TGTGCCAGCAGCTTGGACAGCTATGGCTACACCTTC. Drawing the rest from reference TRBV5-6 and TRBJ1-2, the complete variable domain is DAGVTQSPTHLIKTRGQQVTLRCSPKSGHDTVSWYQQALGQGPQFIFQYYEEEERQRGNFPDRFSGHQFPNYSSELNVNALLLGDSALYLCASSLDSYGYTFGSGTRLTVV.

This rearrangement joins TRBV5-1 to TRBJ2-5, with 13 positions matching TRBD2. Trimming at V came to 4 bases and at J to 4 bases, leaving 7 bases not matched to a gene. Germline loops: CDR1 SGHRS, CDR2 YFSETQ. This CDR3 has 16 amino acids. The CDR3 sequence is CASSPPLAGGGETQYF. For the CDR3, the DNA is TGCGCCAGCAGCCCCCCACTAGCGGGGGGGGGAGAGACCCAGTACTTC. Full variable domain (remainder filled in from reference TRBV5-1 and TRBJ2-5): KAGVTQTPRYLIKTRGQQVTLSCSPISGHRSVSWYQQTPGQGLQFLFEYFSETQRNKGNFPGRFSGRQFSNSRSEMNVSTLELGDSALYLCASSPPLAGGGETQYFGPGTRLLVL.

This clone was detected once. This chain joins TRBV4-1 and TRBJ2-6; TRBD1 is a possible D gene (5 bases). Trimming cost V 1 base and J 0 bases, with 13 bases left between them. This CDR3 has 18 amino acids. Germline lookup yields CDR1 MGHRA and CDR2 YSYEKL. CDR3: CASSQVTVRTSGANVLTF. The DNA for the CDR3 is TGCGCCAGCAGCCAAGTGACAGTTCGGACCTCTGGGGCCAACGTCCTGACTTTC.

This rearrangement joins TRBV6-2 or TRBV6-3 to TRBJ1-5; D is perhaps TRBD1 (5 bases). Germline V CDR1 and CDR2: MNHEY, SVGEGT. The CDR3 sequence is 12 residues long. The V end lost 3 bases, the J end lost 13 bases, and 13 bases lay between the germline ends. In DNA, the CDR3 is TGTGCCAGCAGTTATGGGGCAGGATCACAGCATTTT. This translates into CASSYGAGSQHF.

This clone appeared a few times. The chain employs TRBV19 and TRBJ1-2; 7 nucleotides match TRBD1. The CDR3 has 14 amino acids. Germline CDR1 and CDR2: LNHDA and SQIVND (reference sequence). The J segment lost 8 bases and the V segment lost 8 bases, leaving 14 bases of the junction unmatched. CDR3 bases: TGTGCCAGTTGGGGGACAGATTCAACGTACGGCTACACCTTC. This codes for CASWGTDSTYGYTF. Full variable domain (rest looked up from reference TRBV19 and TRBJ1-2): DGGITQSPKYLFRKEGQNVTLSCEQNLNHDAMYWYRQDPGQGLRLIYYSQIVNDFQKGDIAEGYSVSREKKESFPLTVTSAQKNPTAFYLCASWGTDSTYGYTFGSGTRLTVV.

The chain uses TRBV18 and TRBJ1-1; no definite D call. Trimming shortened V by 3 bases and J by 0 bases, and 14 bases separated the two germline ends. This CDR3 comprises 16 residues. Germline assignment: CDR1 KGHSH and CDR2 LQKENI. The CDR3: CASSPLESAMNTEAFF. The CDR3 DNA follows: TGTGCCAGCTCACCGTTGGAGTCGGCTATGAACACTGAAGCTTTCTTT.

The CDR3 reads CASSGQSYNEQFF. The CDR3 nucleotides read TGTGCCAGCTCGGGACAGTCTTACAATGAGCAGTTCTTC. The chain is built from TRBV13 and TRBJ2-1, with 7 bases matching TRBD1. Germline V CDR1 and CDR2: PRHDT, FYEKMQ (reference sequence). The CDR3 length is 13 residues. The V and J ends lost 8 bases and 4 bases, in that order; junction bases with no gene match: 5.

This clone was observed a few times. The chain joins TRBV20-1 to TRBJ1-1; TRBD1 might be the D (6 bases). The V gene lost 6 bases and the J gene lost 0 bases, with 20 bases spanning the gap. CDR1 is DFQATT, CDR2 SNEGSKA, per germline (reference sequence). The CDR3 spans 16 residues. CDR3 in DNA: TGCAGTGCAAGTGGGAAGAAAACAGGGCTGAACACTGAAGCTTTCTTT. This translates into CSASGKKTGLNTEAFF.

The V and J genes are TRBV6-5 and TRBJ2-7, with 8 bases lining up with TRBD1. The germline V gene encodes CDR1 MNHEY and CDR2 SVGAGI. The CDR3 has 15 amino acids. V shed 4 bases, J shed 4 bases, and the junction held 9 bases outside the gene matches. The chain's CDR3 is CASSSFGQGRYEQYF. In DNA form, the CDR3 reads TGTGCCAGCAGTTCCTTCGGACAGGGTCGGTACGAGCAGTACTTC.

This clone turned up a few times. A read error may account for a junction end that differs from germline. The genes are TRBV11-2 and TRBJ1-2, with 7 bases matching TRBD1. This CDR3 has 12 residues. Germline loops: CDR1 SGHAT, CDR2 FQNNGV. The CDR3: CASSSESTGWSF. The CDR3 coding sequence is TGTGCCAGCAGCAGCGAATCGACAGGGTGGTCCTTC. The variable domain in full, with the rest retrieved from reference TRBV11-2 and TRBJ1-2, is EAGVAQSPRYKIIEKRQSVAFWCNPISGHATLYWYQQILGQGPKLLIQFQNNGVVDDSQLPKDRFSAERLKGVDSTLKIQPAKLEDSAVYLCASSSESTGWSFGSGTRLTVV.

This rearrangement joins TRBV6-2 or TRBV6-3 to TRBJ2-7, with 7 bases lining up with TRBD1. The length of the CDR3 is 16 residues. Germline V lookup: CDR1 MNHEY, CDR2 SVGEGT. The junction had 13 bases not matched to a gene; V was cut back by 5 bases and J by 3 bases. The chain's CDR3 is CASSTRGTALFYEQYF. Written as DNA, the CDR3 is TGTGCCAGCAGTACTAGGGGGACAGCTTTATTCTACGAGCAGTACTTC.

The rearrangement uses TRBV27 and TRBJ2-3, with TRBD1 as a possible D gene (6 bases). The length of the CDR3 is 16 residues. Germline V CDR1 and CDR2: MNHEY, SMNVEV (reference sequence). The V end lost 5 bases, the J end lost 2 bases, and 17 bases lay between the germline ends. The CDR3 region is CASSPAVRGYTDTQYF. The CDR3 DNA follows: TGTGCCAGCAGTCCCGCAGTCAGGGGATACACAGATACGCAGTATTTT.

This chain links TRBV9 with TRBJ1-2; 9 nucleotides line up with TRBD1. V lost 1 base, J lost 8 bases, and 3 bases stayed unmatched. The CDR3 spans 13 residues. Germline CDR1 is SGDLS and CDR2 is YYNGEE. The CDR3 DNA reads TGTGCCAGCAGCGTAAGGACAGGGGACGGCTACACCTTC. Protein sequence: CASSVRTGDGYTF.

V is TRBV4-1 and J is TRBJ1-2; D is undetermined. This CDR3 is built from 16 residues. The germline V and J ends were trimmed by 0 bases and 3 bases, with 14 bases remaining between them. The V gene's germline CDR1 is MGHRA and CDR2 YSYEKL. Written as DNA, the CDR3 is TGCGCCAGCAGCCAAGAACCAGGTCGGGGTGACTATGGCTACACCTTC. It specifies CASSQEPGRGDYGYTF.

The J gene is TRBJ1-2, the V gene TRBV11-1; unclear D gene. The germline CDR1 and CDR2 sequences are SGHAT and FQDESV (reference sequence). Trimming took off 4 bases at V and 4 bases at J, with 16 bases between the two ends. There are 15 residues in the CDR3. This CDR3 is CASSSDSFRGYGYTF. The CDR3 DNA is TGTGCCAGCAGCTCCGATTCATTTCGGGGCTATGGCTACACCTTC. Variable domain in full (rest from reference TRBV11-1 and TRBJ1-2): EAEVAQSPRYKITEKSQAVAFWCDPISGHATLYWYRQILGQGPELLVQFQDESVVDDSQLPKDRFSAERLKGVDSTLKIQPAELGDSAMYLCASSSDSFRGYGYTFGSGTRLTVV.

The chain links TRBV3-1 (or the pseudogene TRBV3-2) to TRBJ1-1, with D perhaps matching TRBD1 (5 bases). The CDR3 extends over 15 amino acids. V gave up 0 bases and J gave up 0 bases, with 8 bases separating them. Germline V gene sequence: CDR1 LGHDT, CDR2 YNNKEL (reference sequence). The CDR3 DNA sequence: TGTGCCAGCAGCCAAGATGCCAGGGTGAACACTGAAGCTTTCTTT. It yields the protein CASSQDARVNTEAFF.

The V gene is TRBV5-1, the J gene TRBJ2-7, with 7 bases matching TRBD1. Germline V CDR1 and CDR2: SGHRS, YFSETQ. This CDR3 is built from 18 residues. With V trimmed by 3 bases and J by 4 bases, 19 bases remained unmatched. The DNA for the CDR3 is TGCGCCAGCAGCTCCTCATCAGGGGGATCAAGATGGGCTTACGAGCAGTACTTC. Protein sequence: CASSSSSGGSRWAYEQYF.

This sequence joins TRBV7-8 and TRBJ1-2; D not certain. Trimming left V 4 bases short and J 6 bases short, with 9 bases between. The CDR3 runs to 12 residues. Germline assignment: CDR1 SGHVS and CDR2 FQNEAQ. CDR3 nucleotide sequence: TGTGCCAGCAGCTCCCTGGAGGATGGCTACACCTTC. Translating it yields CASSSLEDGYTF.

The CDR3 DNA follows: TGTGCCACCAGCAGAGATTCCGAGCTAGGCAATGAGCAGTTCTTC. The encoded protein is CATSRDSELGNEQFF. The rearrangement joins TRBV15 to TRBJ2-1; D is uncertain. The CDR3 consists of 15 residues. Trimming cost V 0 bases and J 6 bases, with 12 bases left between them. The V gene's germline CDR1 is LNHNV and CDR2 YYDKDF (reference sequence).

This clone has only a few counts. This chain uses TRBV21-1 with TRBJ1-6; the tabulated D call, TRBD1, remains unverified against the DNA. TRBV21-1 is noted as a pseudogene. The CDR3 spans 18 residues. The CDR3 region is CASSKGRDTTFYNSPLHF. CDR3 DNA sequence: TGTGCCAGCAGCAAAGGAAGGGACACAACTTTCTATAATTCACCCCTCCACTTT.

The chain couples TRBV6-2 or TRBV6-3 to TRBJ1-5, with TRBD1 identical over 7 bases. The CDR3 runs to 16 residues. CDR1 and CDR2 from the germline V gene are MNHEY and SVGEGT. J was trimmed by 2 bases and V by 0 bases; bases with no gene match: 4. CDR3 in amino acids: CASSYSTGVGNQPQHF. The CDR3 DNA sequence: TGTGCCAGCAGTTACTCAACAGGGGTTGGCAATCAGCCCCAGCATTTT.

The rearrangement joins TRBV28 to TRBJ1-3; possibly TRBD1 for D (6 bases). CDR1 is MDHEN, CDR2 SYDVKM, per germline. The V and J ends lost 6 bases and 0 bases respectively, with 15 bases between them. The CDR3 is made up of 16 amino acids. The CDR3 loop reads CASSAGVPSSGNTIYF. The CDR3 nucleotides read TGTGCCAGCAGCGCAGGGGTTCCCTCCTCTGGAAACACCATATATTTT.

V and J are TRBV7-2 and TRBJ1-2; D not certain. V lost 1 base, J lost 3 bases, and 18 bases lay in between. Germline V lookup: CDR1 SGHTA, CDR2 FQGNSA. The CDR3 has 17 residues. CDR3 in DNA: TGTGCCAGCAGCTTAGTGTCATTTTCTCCACTCTACTATGGCTACACCTTC. Its translation is CASSLVSFSPLYYGYTF.

V is TRBV7-6 and J is TRBJ1-6; unclear D gene. The length of the CDR3 is 16 residues. With 1 base removed from V and 4 bases from J, the gap between germline ends came to 11 bases. CDR1 and CDR2 (germline): SGHVS, FNYEAQ. CDR3 sequence: CASSLGEWPYNSPLHF. In nucleotides, the CDR3 is TGTGCCAGCAGCTTAGGTGAATGGCCGTATAATTCACCCCTCCACTTT.

The chain has TRBV7-9 and TRBJ1-2; the match to TRBD1 covers 7 bases. The CDR3 loop spans 15 amino acids. Germline CDR1 is SEHNR and CDR2 is FQNEAQ (reference sequence). V lost 0 bases, J lost 6 bases, and 7 bases stayed unmatched. The CDR3 nucleotides read TGTGCCAGCAGCTTAGCGTCTGGGCAGGGGGATGGCTACACCTTC. Amino acids: CASSLASGQGDGYTF.

V usage is TRBV7-9 and J usage is TRBJ2-3; D might be TRBD2 (7 bases). The ends were cut back, 5 bases at V and 5 bases at J, with 17 bases in the middle. This CDR3 contains 15 residues. Germline loops: CDR1 SEHNR, CDR2 FQNEAQ (reference sequence). CDR3 in DNA: TGTGCCAGCAGCCACGGGCGGGGGCGCATAGATACGCAGTATTTT. Translating it yields CASSHGRGRIDTQYF.

The rearrangement joins TRBV6-5 to TRBJ1-2; D possibly corresponds to TRBD1 (6 bases). Germline V gives CDR1 MNHEY, CDR2 SVGAGI. The CDR3 extends over 14 amino acids. The V end was cut by 4 bases, the J end by 4 bases, with 13 bases between. CDR3 DNA sequence: TGTGCCAGCAGTTCAGGGGACGCAACCTATGGCTACACCTTC. It translates to CASSSGDATYGYTF.

This chain links TRBV25-1 with TRBJ2-2; TRBD1 agrees at 7 bases. The CDR3 covers 14 residues. The junction had 5 bases not matched to a gene; V was cut back by 4 bases and J by 6 bases. The germline gives CDR1 MGHDK, CDR2 SYGVNS. In DNA form, the CDR3 reads TGTGCCAGCAGTGGTGCAGGGGGTGCCGGGGAGCTGTTTTTT. Its protein product is CASSGAGGAGELFF.